These 25 T cell receptor beta chains share one sample of origin, sequenced in a study of T cell clonality in common variable immunodeficiency. Sequenced by immunoSEQ multiplex PCR; TCRdb stores in-frame clones only, minus some. In total the sample includes 40,000 to 45,000 clones, none of them seen once. The sample was peripheral blood mononuclear cells. The receptors derive from a person aged 18-69 years in good health.

This clone was seen many times. The read is 3 residues too short to cover the CDR3 end, so that end is filled in from the germline J gene. V gene TRBV29-1 combines with J gene TRBJ2-1, with TRBD2 identical over 9 bases. The CDR3 totals 13 residues. Germline V gene data show CDR1 as SQVTM and CDR2 as ANQGSEA. The ends lost 5 bases at V and 9 bases at J; junction bases unmatched: 8. The CDR3 DNA, read in part, is TGCAGCGTTAGGCGAGGCGGGGGGGCTGAG. Translated, it gives CSVRRGGGAE. The complete CDR3 reads CSVRRGGGAEQFF.

This clone was seen ten or more times. The CDR3 end is not reached by the read, which stops 3 residues before it; the germline J gene fills it in. V gene TRBV7-6 combines with J gene TRBJ1-2; D is possibly TRBD1 (5 bases). V was trimmed by 2 bases and J by 5 bases, leaving 6 bases between them. CDR3 length: 12 amino acids. CDR1 SGHVS and CDR2 FNYEAQ come from the germline V gene. CDR3: CASSLRGYGYTF. The sequenced CDR3 bases are TGTGCCAGCAGCTTAAGGGGATATGGC.

This clone has at least ten counts. The sequenced fragment ends 3 residues before the CDR3 boundary, so the rest is inferred from the germline J gene. The rearrangement uses TRBV5-5 and TRBJ1-2; a weak D match, TRBD1 (5 bases). The CDR3 sequence is 14 residues long. CDR1 is SGHKS, CDR2 YYEKEE, per germline (reference sequence). V lost 4 bases to trimming and J lost 6 bases, with 16 bases between them. The CDR3 sequence is CASSPRQWNHGYTF. CDR3 DNA (partial): TGTGCCAGCAGCCCGCGACAGTGGAACCATGGC.

Notes on this clone: A junction boundary mismatches the germline segment, possibly from a read error. The read halts 3 residues ahead of the CDR3 end, with the missing end drawn from the germline J gene. The V call is TRBV18, the J call TRBJ1-2, with a possible D match to TRBD1 (6 bases). CDR1 is KGHSH and CDR2 is LQKENI in the germline V gene. The CDR3 extends over 13 amino acids. The sequenced CDR3 bases are TGTGCCAACTCACCGGGGGCAAACTATGGC. Translation gives CANSPGANYG. The full CDR3 is CANSPGANYGYTF.

Many counts were recorded for this clone. The CDR3: CASGETPGGAVFEQYF. CDR3 DNA, as far as it was read: TGTGCTAGTGGTGAAACCCCCGGGGGGGCGGTTTTCGAG. This chain connects TRBV12-5 to TRBJ2-7; TRBD2 matches 8 bases. The read ends 3 residues early relative to the CDR3; the germline J gene fills the gap. The germline V gene has CDR1 LGHNT and CDR2 FRNRAP. Trimming at V came to 5 bases and at J to 6 bases, leaving 15 bases not matched to a gene. The CDR3 is made up of 16 amino acids.

This clone has at least ten counts. Coverage ceases 3 residues before the CDR3 finishes, and the germline J gene fills in the end. The rearrangement joins TRBV5-4 to TRBJ1-3; D not resolved. Trimming removed 5 bases at V and 4 bases at J, with 7 bases between. This CDR3 is 12 amino acids long. Germline values: CDR1 SGHNT, CDR2 YYREEE (reference sequence). The CDR3 reads CASSIAGNTIYF. The CDR3 bases that were read are TGTGCCAGCAGTATAGCGGGAAACACC.

This clone was recorded at least ten times. The sequenced part of the CDR3 DNA is TGCGCCAGCAGCCCTTACAGTGAATCTGGGGAG. Translated, it gives CASSPYSESGE. The CDR3 reads in full as CASSPYSESGELFF. The J gene is TRBJ2-2, the V gene TRBV5-1; D ambiguous. From the germline J gene comes the end of the CDR3, since the read stops 3 residues before it. Germline V gene sequence: CDR1 SGHRS, CDR2 YFSETQ. This CDR3 has 14 amino acids. V was pared by 4 bases and J by 8 bases, with 15 bases between.

In this sample, this clone turned up many times. This CDR3 is CASSPRPSGANTGELFF. The covered CDR3 bases are TGTGCCAGCAGCCCTCGGCCTAGCGGGGCGAACACCGGGGAG. V is TRBV7-6 and J is TRBJ2-2; 9 nucleotides line up with TRBD2. The read gets to within 3 residues of the CDR3 end, and the germline J gene fills in the rest. CDR1 is SGHVS, CDR2 FNYEAQ, per germline. V gave up 5 bases and J gave up 0 bases; unmatched junction bases: 7. The CDR3 totals 17 residues.

This clone was found many times. Sequencing ends 3 residues short of the CDR3 end; the germline J gene provides the rest. The chain links TRBV23-1 to TRBJ2-7; unclear D gene. TRBV23-1 belongs to the ORF category, with a function that is uncertain. This CDR3 has 14 amino acids. V was pared by 6 bases and J by 4 bases, with 16 bases between. CDR3 bases read: TGCGCCAGCAGCCCGCTGTGGCATCTGTACGAG. Protein product: CASSPLWHLYE. The full CDR3 is CASSPLWHLYEQYF.

Many counts were recorded for this clone. The read ends 3 residues shy of where the CDR3 ends; the end is completed using the germline J gene. The chain couples TRBV29-1 to TRBJ2-1, with TRBD2 as a possible D gene (5 bases). V was cut by 0 bases and J by 4 bases, with 10 bases left in between. CDR3 length: 14 residues. Per germline, CDR1 SQVTM and CDR2 ANQGSEA. CDR3 DNA (partial): TGCAGCGTTGAAGAGTCTGGCGGGTACAATGAG. Encoded protein: CSVEESGGYNE. The CDR3 in its entirety is CSVEESGGYNEQFF.

The table lists this clone with many counts. The read finishes 3 residues shy of the CDR3 end, and the germline J gene is used to complete it. The chain recombines TRBV4-2 with TRBJ1-2; D uncertain. CDR1 and CDR2 (germline): LGHNA, YNFKEQ. The ends were cut back, 4 bases at V and 7 bases at J, with 16 bases in the middle. This CDR3 is built from 14 residues. The part of the CDR3 DNA that was read is TGTGCCAGCAGCCCAGTCCCAGAACGTGGTGGC. Its protein is CASSPVPERGG. The full CDR3 sequence reads CASSPVPERGGYTF.

In its sample, this clone was seen many times. The read ends 3 residues shy of where the CDR3 ends; the end is completed using the germline J gene. The rearrangement links TRBV18 to TRBJ2-2; D is possibly TRBD2 (5 bases). V lost 8 bases and J 1 base, leaving 11 bases between the germline ends. Germline CDR1 KGHSH, CDR2 LQKENI. This CDR3 is 14 amino acids long. This chain's CDR3 is CASPGILNTGELFF. The sequenced CDR3 bases are TGTGCCAGCCCGGGGATTTTGAACACCGGGGAG.

Many counts were recorded for this clone. The CDR3 is cut off 3 residues early in the read; its end comes from the germline J gene. The rearrangement uses TRBV6-2 or TRBV6-3 and TRBJ2-1; 7 bases fit TRBD2. Germline CDR1 is MNHEY and CDR2 is SVGEGT. This CDR3 has 11 residues. The CDR3 is CAASGNNEQFF. The sequenced part of the CDR3 DNA is TGTGCGGCTAGCGGCAACAATGAG.

In this sample, this clone turned up many times. The read is 3 residues too short to cover the CDR3 end, so that end is filled in from the germline J gene. V and J are TRBV20-1 and TRBJ2-1; 8 bases agree with TRBD2. This CDR3 contains 16 residues. V dropped 6 bases and J dropped 7; count of bases not matched to a gene: 17. Germline CDR1 and CDR2: DFQATT and SNEGSKA (reference sequence). CDR3: CSAPFRPAGVGNEQFF. The sequenced part of the CDR3 DNA is TGCAGTGCCCCATTCCGTCCAGCGGGAGTGGGAAATGAG.

This clone was seen many times. The read is 3 residues too short to cover the CDR3 end, so that end is filled in from the germline J gene. The rearrangement joins TRBV6-1 to TRBJ2-7; 11 bases line up with TRBD2. CDR1 and CDR2 from the germline V gene are MNHNS and SASEGT. V shed 4 bases and J 2 bases; nucleotides not matched to a gene: 4. The CDR3 runs to 15 residues. CDR3 in amino acids: CASSAELAGAYEQYF. The covered CDR3 bases are TGTGCCAGCAGTGCCGAACTAGCGGGAGCCTACGAG.

This clone appeared many times. The read falls 3 residues short of the CDR3 end, and the missing part is taken from the germline J gene. The chain combines TRBV14 with TRBJ1-2; tentatively, D is TRBD1 (5 bases). Per the germline V gene, CDR1 is SGHDN and CDR2 is FVKESK. CDR3 size: 14 residues. The V gene lost 4 bases and the J gene lost 1 base, with 10 bases spanning the gap. The CDR3 here is CASSPGLGNYGYTF. The part of the CDR3 DNA that was read is TGTGCCAGCAGCCCAGGGCTCGGTAACTATGGC.

Many counts were recorded for this clone. The CDR3 extends 3 residues past the end of the read, so its final part is completed from the germline J gene. The chain carries TRBV9 and TRBJ1-1; D might be TRBD1 (5 bases). From germline, CDR1 is SGDLS and CDR2 YYNGEE. The CDR3 covers 15 residues. V lost 0 bases to trimming and J lost 1 base, with 10 bases between them. Partial CDR3 DNA: TGTGCCAGCAGCGTAGGGGGACTTTCGAACACTGAA. This codes for CASSVGGLSNTE. The whole CDR3 region reads CASSVGGLSNTEAFF.

This clone was recorded at least ten times. The read ends 3 residues early relative to the CDR3; the germline J gene fills the gap. The V gene is TRBV5-1, the J gene TRBJ1-6, with 7 nucleotides matching TRBD1. The CDR3 runs 14 residues. Germline V gene data show CDR1 as SGHRS and CDR2 as YFSETQ. With 5 bases clipped from V and 10 bases from J, the junction kept 9 bases outside the gene matches. This CDR3 is CASRGRQGRSPLHF. The sequenced part of the CDR3 DNA is TGCGCCAGCAGAGGGAGACAGGGACGGTCACCC.

This clone showed up many times. Read sequence stops 3 residues before the CDR3 end, and the germline J gene provides the missing end. The chain is built from TRBV7-8 and TRBJ1-2, with D maybe TRBD1 (6 bases). Trimming took off 0 bases at V and 4 bases at J, with 15 bases between the two ends. The germline gives CDR1 SGHVS, CDR2 FQNEAQ. This CDR3 has 16 amino acids. CDR3 DNA, as far as it was read: TGTGCCAGCAGCTTAGCCTTGGGGGCCGCGGGCTATGGC. As protein: CASSLALGAAGYG. The full CDR3 protein is CASSLALGAAGYGYTF.

This clone was seen repeatedly, ten times or more. The CDR3 loop is CASSPRGTYNEKLFF. The sequenced CDR3 bases are TGCGCCAGCAGCCCTCGGGGGACTTATAATGAAAAA. The V gene is TRBV5-1, the J gene TRBJ1-4, with a weak D call TRBD1 (5 bases). The read stops 3 residues short of the end of the CDR3; the missing end is completed from the germline J gene. Germline V gene data show CDR1 as SGHRS and CDR2 as YFSETQ. Between the trimmed V and J ends, which lost 4 bases and 4 bases, there was a span of 14 bases. The CDR3 spans 15 residues.

This clone appeared many times. The sequenced fragment ends 3 residues before the CDR3 boundary, so the rest is inferred from the germline J gene. The V call is TRBV20-1, the J call TRBJ1-2; TRBD1 matches at 8 bases. Germline CDR1 is DFQATT and CDR2 is SNEGSKA (reference sequence). V was clipped by 4 bases and J by 3 bases; unmatched bases: 7. This CDR3 comprises 14 residues. The CDR3 DNA, read in part, is TGCAGTGCTATAGGACAGGGCGGCGACTATGGC. Protein: CSAIGQGGDYG. The entire CDR3 reads CSAIGQGGDYGYTF.

In its sample, this clone was seen a few times. The read gets to within 3 residues of the CDR3 end, and the germline J gene fills in the rest. This chain uses TRBV5-1 with TRBJ1-5; D unclear. This CDR3 has 13 amino acids. V was trimmed by 5 bases and J by 4 bases, leaving 10 bases between them. The germline V gene has CDR1 SGHRS and CDR2 YFSETQ. The CDR3 loop is CASSSSINQPQHF. Incomplete CDR3 DNA: TGCGCCAGCAGTTCTAGCATAAATCAGCCC.

This clone was seen many times. The CDR3 is cut off 3 residues early in the read; its end comes from the germline J gene. The rearrangement joins TRBV29-1 to TRBJ2-1; D is perhaps TRBD2 (5 bases). From germline, CDR1 is SQVTM and CDR2 ANQGSEA. The CDR3 spans 14 residues. Trimming cost V 6 bases and J 2 bases, with 14 bases left between them. The CDR3: CSVARGSTYNEQFF. CDR3 bases read: TGCAGCGTCGCACGGGGTAGCACCTACAATGAG.

Remarks on this clone: Coverage ceases 3 residues before the CDR3 finishes, and the germline J gene fills in the end. The chain combines TRBV20-1 with TRBJ2-1; D may be TRBD2 (7 bases). Trimming shortened V by 3 bases and J by 5 bases, and 14 bases separated the two germline ends. The germline V gene encodes CDR1 DFQATT and CDR2 SNEGSKA (reference sequence). The CDR3 contains 14 residues. The CDR3 DNA, read in part, is TGCAGTGCTAGGGGGGGGCGGGCTCACAATGAG. Translating it yields CSARGGRAHNE. In full, the CDR3 reads CSARGGRAHNEQFF.

This clone was seen at least ten times. The CDR3 goes on 3 residues after the read ends, and that part is filled in from the germline J gene. This chain joins TRBV5-4 and TRBJ2-3; the match to TRBD1 covers 9 bases. The germline CDR1 and CDR2 sequences are SGHNT and YYREEE (reference sequence). This CDR3 is 15 amino acids long. Losses at the gene ends were 5 bases for V and 4 bases for J; bases not matched to a gene: 8. CDR3 DNA, as far as it was read: TGTGCCAGCAGGCAGGGGACAGGGCAGTCAGATACG. Its protein is CASRQGTGQSDT. The full CDR3 protein reads CASRQGTGQSDTQYF.